The 2 T cell receptor beta chains listed next were all sequenced from one sample in a study of memory CD4+ T cells and cytomegalovirus serostatus. Profiling relied on immunoSEQ multiplex PCR, and the TCRdb table lists in-frame clones only, not all of them. The sample lists tens of thousands of clones, approximately 77% occurring once. The sort gate was single viable CD3+CD4+CD8-CD45RO+ cells for memory CD4+ T cells. What was sequenced was memory CD4+ T cells from blood. The source of these receptors is an adult in good health and CMV-seronegative. Some clones in this sample may be carry-over from other donors' samples.

The V call is TRBV28, the J call TRBJ2-1; D is uncertain. This CDR3 spans 11 amino acids. Trimming removed 6 bases from V and 9 bases from J, with 9 bases in between. Germline V gene lookup returns CDR1 MDHEN and CDR2 SYDVKM. The CDR3 loop is CASSPWAEQFF. The CDR3 DNA sequence: TGTGCCAGCAGCCCGTGGGCTGAGCAGTTCTTC.

The V and J genes are TRBV18 and TRBJ2-3; the D call may be TRBD1 or TRBD2 (6 bases each). With 1 base removed from V and 0 bases from J, the gap between germline ends came to 14 bases. Germline values: CDR1 KGHSH, CDR2 LQKENI. The CDR3 runs 17 residues. The CDR3 bases are TGTGCCAGCTCACCACGGAGGGGGGTGACTAGCACAGATACGCAGTATTTT. It encodes CASSPRRGVTSTDTQYF.